This TCR beta chain is from a study of Graves' ophthalmopathy and Graves' hyperthyroidism. Overall study results and limits: Using a 13-signature model, the authors split ophthalmopathy from stable hyperthyroidism, with roughly 90% sensitivity and approximately 80% specificity.

At least ten counts were recorded for this clonotype. The target antigen is unknown. As the template, RNA transcripts were used to amplify TCR beta CDR3 regions. RT-PCR with HTBI primers came first, then second-round multiplex PCR. Each CDR3 protein gets one entry after TCRdb re-called the multiplex PCR reads with MiXCR. The sample contains about 500,000 distinct CDR3 sequences, 35% to 40% of which appear only once. The CDR3 runs 14 residues. Per the germline V gene, CDR1 is SQVTM and CDR2 is ANQGSEA. Unmatched junction bases numbered 8, after V lost 6 bases and J lost 5 bases. The V gene is TRBV29-1, the J gene TRBJ1-5; 9 nucleotides line up with TRBD1. The receptor was isolated from an adult man with Graves' hyperthyroidism. Input material: peripheral blood or thyroid tissue (not recorded which). CDR3 sequence reads: CSVAWTGDHQPQHF. CDR3 DNA sequence: TGCAGCGTCGCCTGGACAGGGGACCATCAGCCCCAGCATTTT.